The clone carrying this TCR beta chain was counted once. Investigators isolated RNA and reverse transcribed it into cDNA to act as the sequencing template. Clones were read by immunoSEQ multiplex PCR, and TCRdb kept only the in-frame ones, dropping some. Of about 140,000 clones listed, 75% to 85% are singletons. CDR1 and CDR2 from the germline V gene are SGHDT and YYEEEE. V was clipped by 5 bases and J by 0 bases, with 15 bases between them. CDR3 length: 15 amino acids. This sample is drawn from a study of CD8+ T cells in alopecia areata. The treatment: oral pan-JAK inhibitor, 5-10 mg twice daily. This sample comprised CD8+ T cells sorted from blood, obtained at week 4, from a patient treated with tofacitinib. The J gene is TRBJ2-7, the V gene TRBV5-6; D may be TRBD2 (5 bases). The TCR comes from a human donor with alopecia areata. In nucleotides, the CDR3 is TGTGCCAGCAGTTCACCTCGCGGGCTCTCCTACGAGCAGTACTTC. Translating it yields CASSSPRGLSYEQYF.